The 7 T cell receptor beta chains below were found in one sample sequenced in a study of blood T cell repertoires in COVID-19. Assay: immunoSEQ multiplex PCR; the TCRdb copy retains only in-frame clones and omits some. The sample lists 55,000 to 80,000 clones, 75% to 90% occurring once. Sequencing used peripheral blood. Source of these receptors: a man older than 75 with acute or convalescent COVID-19.

J is TRBJ2-7 and V is TRBV30, with 7 bases that match TRBD2. The V gene's germline CDR1 is GTSNPN and CDR2 SVGIG (reference sequence). The CDR3 covers 13 residues. The V gene end was trimmed by 4 bases and the J gene end by 7 bases; junction bases not matched to a gene: 10. CDR3 sequence reads: CAWNMRETEEQYF. CDR3 nucleotide sequence: TGTGCCTGGAATATGCGGGAGACGGAGGAGCAGTACTTC.

This rearrangement joins TRBV2 to TRBJ1-6; D is perhaps TRBD1 (5 bases). V dropped 3 bases and J dropped 7 bases, with 13 bases sitting between them. CDR1 and CDR2 (germline): SNHLY, FYNNEI. The CDR3 consists of 15 residues. This CDR3 reads CASSEAPRQNSPLHF. The CDR3 nucleotides are TGTGCCAGCAGTGAGGCCCCCCGACAGAATTCACCCCTCCACTTT.

The V gene is TRBV2, the J gene TRBJ1-5; D may be TRBD1 (5 bases). The CDR3 contains 15 residues. Germline-derived CDR1 and CDR2 are SNHLY and FYNNEI. The germline V and J ends were trimmed by 3 bases and 0 bases, with 9 bases remaining between them. The CDR3 nucleotides are TGTGCCAGCAGTGAGTGGGGGGATAGCAATCAGCCCCAGCATTTT. It is translated as CASSEWGDSNQPQHF.

The chain couples TRBV19 to TRBJ1-2; 7 bases map to TRBD1. Germline V lookup: CDR1 LNHDA, CDR2 SQIVND (reference sequence). V lost 7 bases to trimming and J lost 7 bases; unmatched junction nucleotides: 12. This CDR3 has 14 amino acids. CDR3 sequence (DNA): TGTGCCAGTACCAAAGGAGACAGGGCTCGTGGCTACACCTTC. It specifies CASTKGDRARGYTF. Drawing the rest from reference TRBV19 and TRBJ1-2, the complete variable domain is DGGITQSPKYLFRKEGQNVTLSCEQNLNHDAMYWYRQDPGQGLRLIYYSQIVNDFQKGDIAEGYSVSREKKESFPLTVTSAQKNPTAFYLCASTKGDRARGYTFGSGTRLTVV.

V is TRBV13 and J is TRBJ2-7, with a tentative D call TRBD1 (6 bases). Germline values: CDR1 PRHDT, CDR2 FYEKMQ (reference sequence). The germline V and J ends were trimmed by 4 bases and 4 bases, with 8 bases remaining between them. This CDR3 comprises 12 residues. In nucleotides, the CDR3 is TGTGCCAGCAGCTCCAGGGGTTACGAGCAGTACTTC. The encoded protein is CASSSRGYEQYF.

This chain connects TRBV13 to TRBJ1-1, with unresolved D. Germline V CDR1 and CDR2: PRHDT, FYEKMQ (reference sequence). The CDR3 loop spans 14 amino acids. Trimming left V 7 bases short and J 4 bases short, with 16 bases between. The CDR3 spells CASTSTRGSTEAFF. The CDR3 DNA reads TGTGCCAGCACTTCAACACGGGGAAGCACTGAAGCTTTCTTT.

This sequence joins TRBV2 and TRBJ1-1; D may be TRBD1 (6 bases). This CDR3 comprises 10 residues. CDR1 and CDR2 from the germline V gene are SNHLY and FYNNEI. Trimming took off 10 bases at V and 10 bases at J, with 13 bases between the two ends. CDR3 DNA: TGTGCCACTACCTCAGGGGTAGCTTTCTTT. This sequence encodes CATTSGVAFF. The full variable domain, in which reference TRBV2 and TRBJ1-1 provide the parts outside the CDR3, is EPEVTQTPSHQVTQMGQEVILRCVPISNHLYFYWYRQILGQKVEFLVSFYNNEISEKSEIFDDQFSVERPDGSNFTLKIRSTKLEDSAMYFCATTSGVAFFGQGTRLTVV.